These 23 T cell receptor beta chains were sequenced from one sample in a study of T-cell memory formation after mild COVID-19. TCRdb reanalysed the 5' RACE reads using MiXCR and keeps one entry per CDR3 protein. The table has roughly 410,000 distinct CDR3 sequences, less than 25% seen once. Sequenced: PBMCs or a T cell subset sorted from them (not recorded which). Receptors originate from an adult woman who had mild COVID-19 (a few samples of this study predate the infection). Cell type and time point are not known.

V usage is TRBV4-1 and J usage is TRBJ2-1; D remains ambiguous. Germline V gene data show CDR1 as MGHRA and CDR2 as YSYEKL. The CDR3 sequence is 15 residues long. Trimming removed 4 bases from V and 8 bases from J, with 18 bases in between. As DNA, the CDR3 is TGCGCCAGCAGCCCTCAAATTCATCTGGGCGATGAGCAGTTCTTC. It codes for CASSPQIHLGDEQFF.

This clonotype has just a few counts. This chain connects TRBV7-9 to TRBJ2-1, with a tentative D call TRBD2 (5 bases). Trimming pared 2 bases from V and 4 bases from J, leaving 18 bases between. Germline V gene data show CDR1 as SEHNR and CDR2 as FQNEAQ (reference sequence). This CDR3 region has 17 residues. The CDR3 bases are TGTGCCAGCAGCTTAAGGGCTCCAAAGAGGGAATACAATGAGCAGTTCTTC. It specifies CASSLRAPKREYNEQFF.

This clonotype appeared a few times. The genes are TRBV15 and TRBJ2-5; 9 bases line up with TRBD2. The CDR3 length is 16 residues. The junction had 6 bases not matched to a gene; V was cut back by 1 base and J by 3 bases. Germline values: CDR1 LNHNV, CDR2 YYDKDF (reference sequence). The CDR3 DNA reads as TGTGCCACCAGCAGAGTTGGCGGGAGGGCCGAAGAGACCCAGTACTTC. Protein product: CATSRVGGRAEETQYF. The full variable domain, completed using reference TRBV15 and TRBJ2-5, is DAMVIQNPRYQVTQFGKPVTLSCSQTLNHNVMYWYQQKSSQAPKLLFHYYDKDFNNEADTPDNFQSRRPNTSFCFLDIRSPGLGDTAMYLCATSRVGGRAEETQYFGPGTRLLVL.

CDR3 nucleotide sequence: TGCAGTGCTGTTAGCGGGGAGGAGCAGTTCTTC. Amino acids: CSAVSGEEQFF. The chain combines TRBV20-1 with TRBJ2-1, with 8 bases fitting TRBD2. CDR3 length: 11 residues. V lost 5 bases, J lost 10 bases, and 4 bases stayed unmatched. From germline, CDR1 is DFQATT and CDR2 SNEGSKA (reference sequence).

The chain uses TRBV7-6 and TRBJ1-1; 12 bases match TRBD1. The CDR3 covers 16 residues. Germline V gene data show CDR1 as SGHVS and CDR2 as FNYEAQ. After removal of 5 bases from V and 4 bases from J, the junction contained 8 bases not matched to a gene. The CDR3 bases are TGTGCCAGCAGCCCGGGACAGGGGGCCCCAGGCACTGAAGCTTTCTTT. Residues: CASSPGQGAPGTEAFF.

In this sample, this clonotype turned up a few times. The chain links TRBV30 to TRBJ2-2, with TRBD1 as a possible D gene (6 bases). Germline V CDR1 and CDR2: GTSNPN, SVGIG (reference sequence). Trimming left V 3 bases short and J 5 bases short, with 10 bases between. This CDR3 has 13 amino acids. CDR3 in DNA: TGTGCCTGGAGAGAACAGGGAACCGGGGAGCTGTTTTTT. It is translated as CAWREQGTGELFF.

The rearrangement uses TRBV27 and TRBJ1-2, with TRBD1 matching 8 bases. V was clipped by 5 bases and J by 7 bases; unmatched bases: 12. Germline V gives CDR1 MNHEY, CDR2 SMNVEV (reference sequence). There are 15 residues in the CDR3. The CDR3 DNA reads TGTGCCAGCAGTACCCGACAGGGGATGAGTGGTGGCTACACCTTC. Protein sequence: CASSTRQGMSGGYTF.

In DNA, the CDR3 is TGCGCCAGCAGCCCTGGGACCTCTGGCTACACCTTC. It encodes CASSPGTSGYTF. The chain couples TRBV5-1 to TRBJ1-2; TRBD1 might be the D (5 bases). CDR1 SGHRS and CDR2 YFSETQ come from the germline V gene. With 4 bases removed from V and 7 bases from J, the gap between germline ends came to 11 bases. The CDR3 contains 12 residues.

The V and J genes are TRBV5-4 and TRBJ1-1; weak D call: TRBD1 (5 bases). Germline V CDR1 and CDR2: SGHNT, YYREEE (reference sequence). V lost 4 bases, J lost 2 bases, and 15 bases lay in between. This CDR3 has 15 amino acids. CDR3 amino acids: CASSAEDSPNTEAFF. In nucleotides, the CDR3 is TGTGCCAGCAGCGCAGAAGACAGTCCTAACACTGAAGCTTTCTTT.

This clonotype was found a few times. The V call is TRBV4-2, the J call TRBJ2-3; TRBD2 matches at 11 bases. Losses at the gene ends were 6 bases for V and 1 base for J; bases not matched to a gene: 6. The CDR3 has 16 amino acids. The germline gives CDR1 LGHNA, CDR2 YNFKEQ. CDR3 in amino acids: CASRSDSGGGTDTQYF. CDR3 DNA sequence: TGTGCCAGCAGATCCGATAGCGGGGGGGGCACAGATACGCAGTATTTT.

The CDR3 DNA reads as TGTGCCAGCAGTCAAGAGGCCCTCCTGGCGAACACTGAAGCTTTCTTT. Residues: CASSQEALLANTEAFF. The chain has TRBV6-5 and TRBJ1-1; no clear D. The CDR3 extends over 16 amino acids. Germline CDR1 reads MNHEY; CDR2 reads SVGAGI. The ends were cut back, 5 bases at V and 1 base at J, with 17 bases in the middle.

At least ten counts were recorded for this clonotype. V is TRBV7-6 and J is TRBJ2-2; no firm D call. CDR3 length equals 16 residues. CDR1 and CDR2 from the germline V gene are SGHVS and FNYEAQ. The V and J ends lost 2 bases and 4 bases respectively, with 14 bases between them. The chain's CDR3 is CASSLFPASSTGELFF. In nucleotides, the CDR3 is TGTGCCAGCAGCTTATTTCCAGCGAGTAGCACCGGGGAGCTGTTTTTT.

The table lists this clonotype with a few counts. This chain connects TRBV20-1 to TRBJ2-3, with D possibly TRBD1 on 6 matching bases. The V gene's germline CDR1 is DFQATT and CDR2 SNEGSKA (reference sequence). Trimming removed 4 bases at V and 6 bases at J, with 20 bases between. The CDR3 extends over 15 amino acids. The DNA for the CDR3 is TGCAGTGCTATCCGCCGGGACACCACGCCCGATACGCAGTATTTT. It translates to CSAIRRDTTPDTQYF.

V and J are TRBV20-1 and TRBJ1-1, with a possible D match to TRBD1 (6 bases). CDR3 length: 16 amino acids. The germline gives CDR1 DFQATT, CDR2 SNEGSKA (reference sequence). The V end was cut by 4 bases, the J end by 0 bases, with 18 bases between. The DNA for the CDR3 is TGCAGTGCTAAAGGAAACAGGGCCCTGATGAACACTGAAGCTTTCTTT. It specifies CSAKGNRALMNTEAFF.

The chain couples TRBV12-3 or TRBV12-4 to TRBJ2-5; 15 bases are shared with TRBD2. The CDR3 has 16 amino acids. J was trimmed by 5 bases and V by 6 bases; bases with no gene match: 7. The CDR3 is CASSRTSGRVGETQYF. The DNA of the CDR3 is TGTGCCAGCAGCCGGACTAGCGGGAGGGTGGGGGAGACCCAGTACTTC.

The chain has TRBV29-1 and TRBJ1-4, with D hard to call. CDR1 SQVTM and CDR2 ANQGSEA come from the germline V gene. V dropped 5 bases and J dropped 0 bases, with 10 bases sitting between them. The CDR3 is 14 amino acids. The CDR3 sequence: CSVYPGPTNEKLFF. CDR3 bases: TGCAGCGTTTATCCAGGACCAACTAATGAAAAACTGTTTTTT.

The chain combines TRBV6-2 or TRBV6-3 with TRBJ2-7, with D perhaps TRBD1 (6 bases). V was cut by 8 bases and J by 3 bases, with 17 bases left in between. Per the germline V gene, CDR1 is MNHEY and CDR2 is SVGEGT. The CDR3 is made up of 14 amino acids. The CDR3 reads CASARGRGHYEQYF. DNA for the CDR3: TGTGCCAGCGCTAGGGGCAGGGGCCACTACGAGCAGTACTTC.

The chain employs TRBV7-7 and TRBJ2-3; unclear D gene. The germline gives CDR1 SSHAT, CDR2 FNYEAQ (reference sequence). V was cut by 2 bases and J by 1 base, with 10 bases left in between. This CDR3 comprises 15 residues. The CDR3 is CASSLHPTGTDTQYF. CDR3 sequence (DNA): TGTGCCAGCAGCTTACATCCAACGGGCACAGATACGCAGTATTTT. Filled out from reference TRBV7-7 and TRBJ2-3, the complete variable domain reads GAGVSQSPRYKVTKRGQDVTLRCDPISSHATLYWYQQALGQGPEFLTYFNYEAQPDKSGLPSDRFSAERPEGSISTLTIQRTEQRDSAMYRCASSLHPTGTDTQYFGPGTRLTVL.

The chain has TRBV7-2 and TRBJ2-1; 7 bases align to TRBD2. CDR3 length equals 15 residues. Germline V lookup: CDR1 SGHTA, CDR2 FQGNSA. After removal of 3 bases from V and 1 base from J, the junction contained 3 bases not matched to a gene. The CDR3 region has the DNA TGTGCCAGCAGCTTCGCGGGAGTATCCTACAATGAGCAGTTCTTC. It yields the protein CASSFAGVSYNEQFF.

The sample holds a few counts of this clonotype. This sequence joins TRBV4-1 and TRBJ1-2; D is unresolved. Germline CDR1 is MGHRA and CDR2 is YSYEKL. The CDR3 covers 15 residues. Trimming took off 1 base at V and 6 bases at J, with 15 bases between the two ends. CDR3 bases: TGCGCCAGCAGCCAAGCCGGGCCAAGGGCGCATGGCTACACCTTC. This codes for CASSQAGPRAHGYTF.

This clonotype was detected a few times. The CDR3 loop reads CASSLQGYDNQPQHF. The CDR3 region has the DNA TGTGCCAGCAGCCTACAGGGATATGACAATCAGCCCCAGCATTTT. The rearrangement joins TRBV7-2 to TRBJ1-5; D might be TRBD1 (6 bases). The germline CDR1 and CDR2 sequences are SGHTA and FQGNSA. CDR3 length: 15 amino acids. With 5 bases removed from V and 3 bases from J, the gap between germline ends came to 14 bases.

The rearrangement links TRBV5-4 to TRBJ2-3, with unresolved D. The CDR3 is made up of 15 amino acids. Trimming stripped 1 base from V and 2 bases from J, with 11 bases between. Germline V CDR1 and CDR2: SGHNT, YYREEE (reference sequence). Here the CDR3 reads CASSLMGSPTDTQYF. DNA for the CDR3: TGTGCCAGCAGCTTGATGGGCAGTCCCACAGATACGCAGTATTTT.

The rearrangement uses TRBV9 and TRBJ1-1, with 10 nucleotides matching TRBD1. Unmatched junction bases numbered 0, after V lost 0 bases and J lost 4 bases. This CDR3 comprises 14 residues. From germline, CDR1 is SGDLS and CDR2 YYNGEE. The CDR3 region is CASSVGQGATEAFF. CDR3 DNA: TGTGCCAGCAGCGTAGGACAGGGGGCCACTGAAGCTTTCTTT.